A selection of T cell receptor beta chains follows, all from one sample in a study of blood T cells in healthy people across ages. MiXCR, applied by TCRdb to the 5' RACE reads, yields one record per CDR3 protein. The repertoire holds over 950,000 distinct CDR3 sequences, 35% to 40% seen once, with about 12% in the top ten. The sequenced material came from blood. The receptors were gathered from a man aged 18 to 29 in good health. Each CDR3 is given with its conserved first and last residue. Each record gives: D gene, J gene, clone size, V gene, CDR3 DNA, CDR3 protein. A D gene is named only where the DNA matches it firmly. Rows give clone size only sometimes, using once, few, many, or a class for an expanded clone.

NA TRBJ2-5 many TRBV4-2 TGTGCCAGCAGCCAAGATCTTATGGCACGAGAGACCCAGTACTTC CASSQDLMARETQYF
NA TRBJ1-2 NA TRBV20-1 TGCAGCTCAGAGTTCGCCTTGGGCTATAGCTACACCTTC CSSEFALGYSYTF
TRBD1 TRBJ1-2 many TRBV4-3 TGCGCCAGCAGCCAAGATAGGGACAGGGATGGCTACACCTTC CASSQDRDRDGYTF
NA TRBJ1-6 few TRBV4-3 TGCGCCAGCAGCCCAGGATCCGGGGGTTCACCCCTCCACTTT CASSPGSGGSPLHF
NA TRBJ1-1 few TRBV20-1 TGCAGTGCTGGGGCAGCCTTTGAGGTATCTGAAGCTTTCTTT CSAGAAFEVSEAFF
NA TRBJ1-2 few TRBV20-1 TGCAGTGCTAGTAATTTTGAGGGGTCCTCTAACTATGGCTACACCTTC CSASNFEGSSNYGYTF
NA TRBJ2-1 NA TRBV27 TGTGCCAGCAGTTTTGAAACTAGCCGTAATGAGCAGTTCTTC CASSFETSRNEQFF
NA TRBJ1-2 few TRBV5-1 TGCGCCAGCAGTGAGCCCGGGACCGAGGGCTACACCTTC CASSEPGTEGYTF
TRBD1 TRBJ1-1 NA TRBV4-3 TGCGCCAGCAGCCAAGATGGAGGGGGCTCGAACACTGAAGCTTTCTTT CASSQDGGGSNTEAFF
NA TRBJ2-7 few TRBV10-3 TGTGCCATCAGTGGTCCCCAGGGGTCAGGGTCCTACGAGCAGTACTTC CAISGPQGSGSYEQYF
NA TRBJ1-2 NA TRBV7-2 TGTGCCAGCAGCTTTAACCGGGATAACTATGGCTACACCTTC CASSFNRDNYGYTF
NA TRBJ1-1 few TRBV5-6 TGTGCCAGCAGCCGAAAGATGAACACTGAAGCTTTCTTT CASSRKMNTEAFF
NA TRBJ2-7 NA TRBV7-9 TGTGCCAGCTCGAGCCCCGTTGGGGGCTCCTACAATGAGCAGTACTTC CASSSPVGGSYNEQYF
TRBD1 TRBJ2-7 NA TRBV9 TGTGCCAGCAGCGAGCAACCCGGGACAGGGGTCGAGCAGTACTTC CASSEQPGTGVEQYF
TRBD2 TRBJ2-3 NA TRBV7-9 TGTGCCCGCAGCTCACTAGCGGGGCCTACAGATACGCAGTATTTT CARSSLAGPTDTQYF
NA TRBJ1-2 NA TRBV6-6 TGTGCCAGCAGAGCCGCAGGGGCGATCGACTATGGCTACACCTTC CASRAAGAIDYGYTF
NA TRBJ2-6 once TRBV10-3 TGTGCCATCAGTGAGGAAGAATCTGGGGCCAACGTCCTGACTTTC CAISEEESGANVLTF
NA TRBJ2-4 NA TRBV7-2 TGTGCCAGCAGCTTAGGAACCAGGGTCAAAAACATTCAGTACTTC CASSLGTRVKNIQYF
NA TRBJ2-1 NA TRBV10-3 TGTGCCATCAGCGGGGCTGCCGTGGGTGTGAATGAGCAGTTCTTC CAISGAAVGVNEQFF
NA TRBJ1-5 NA TRBV6-1 TGTGCCAGCAGTGAACAGGGGAGGGATAGTCAGCCCCAGCATTTT CASSEQGRDSQPQHF
NA TRBJ2-6 few TRBV15 TGTGCCACCAGCAGAGAACAGGGCTCTGGGGCCAACGTCCTTACTTTC CATSREQGSGANVLTF
NA TRBJ1-4 NA TRBV7-2 TGTGCCAGCAGCTCTCAGGGAACAACTAATGAAAAACTGTTTTTT CASSSQGTTNEKLFF
NA TRBJ2-1 once TRBV29-1 TGCAGCGTTGAAGCCCCAGATGAGGGGGTGGATGAGCAGTTCTTC CSVEAPDEGVDEQFF
TRBD1 TRBJ2-7 many TRBV29-1 TGCAGCGTTGAGTTGGGGACAGCATCCTACGAGCAGTACTTC CSVELGTASYEQYF
NA TRBJ1-5 few TRBV25-1 TGTGCCAGCAGTGATTCCCTTCAGCCCCAGCATTTT CASSDSLQPQHF
NA TRBJ2-5 few TRBV4-2 TGTGCCAGCAGCCAAGGTTGGAGACTCCAAGAGACCCAGTACTTC CASSQGWRLQETQYF
NA TRBJ1-1 NA TRBV6-5 TGTGCCAGCAGTTACCGGACTAAAGAACTCAAACTTTGGACTGAAGCTTTCTTT CASSYRTKELKLWTEAFF
TRBD2 TRBJ2-1 once TRBV29-1 TGCAGCGTTGAACGTATCTCGGGGCGGGGGGAATATAGCTCCTACAATGAGCAGTTCTTC CSVERISGRGEYSSYNEQFF
NA TRBJ2-1 NA TRBV29-1 TGCAGCGTTTCCGGAAACAATGAGCAGTTCTTC CSVSGNNEQFF
NA TRBJ2-2 NA TRBV18 TGTGCCAGCTCACCAGTGTCTGAAGCAAACACCGGGGAGCTGTTTTTT CASSPVSEANTGELFF
NA TRBJ1-2 NA TRBV20-1 TGCAGTGCTAGAGCCCCAGGTGCAGGTGGCTACACCTTC CSARAPGAGGYTF
NA TRBJ1-5 NA TRBV5-1 TGCGCCAGCAGCTTGGGAGAAGGGTTCAATCAGCCCCAGCATTTT CASSLGEGFNQPQHF
TRBD1 TRBJ2-3 few TRBV4-3 TGCGCCAGCAGCCAAGATCGAGGGGGCAGGACAGATACGCAGTATTTT CASSQDRGGRTDTQYF
NA TRBJ2-7 NA TRBV11-2 TGTGCCAGCAGCGGCAGAACAGAAAACGAGCAGTACTTC CASSGRTENEQYF
NA TRBJ2-7 NA TRBV5-1 TGCGCCAGCAGCTTGAAACCGGCGCGGAGCGAAACCTACGAGCAGTACTTC CASSLKPARSETYEQYF